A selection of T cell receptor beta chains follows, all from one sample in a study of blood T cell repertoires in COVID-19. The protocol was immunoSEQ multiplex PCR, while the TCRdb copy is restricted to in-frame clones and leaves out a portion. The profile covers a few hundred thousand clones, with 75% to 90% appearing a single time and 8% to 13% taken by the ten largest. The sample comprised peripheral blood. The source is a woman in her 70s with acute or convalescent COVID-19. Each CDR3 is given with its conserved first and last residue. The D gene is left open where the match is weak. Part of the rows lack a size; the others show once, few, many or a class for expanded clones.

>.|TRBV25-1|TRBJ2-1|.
CASSTPTRGFHEQFF
TGTGCCAGCAGCACACCGACTAGAGGGTTCCATGAGCAGTTCTTC
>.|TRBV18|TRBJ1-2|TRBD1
CASSPDRGSGYTF
TGTGCCAGCTCACCCGACAGGGGGTCCGGCTACACCTTC
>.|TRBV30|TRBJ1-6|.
CAWSGAGYNSPLHF
TGTGCCTGGAGTGGGGCCGGTTATAATTCACCCCTCCACTTT
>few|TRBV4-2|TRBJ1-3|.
CASSQVVGAGNTIYF
TGTGCCAGCAGCCAAGTAGTGGGAGCTGGAAACACCATATATTTT
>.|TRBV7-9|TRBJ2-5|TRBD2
CASSNSGASSGTQYF
TGTGCCAGCAGCAATAGCGGGGCCTCTAGCGGGACCCAGTACTTC
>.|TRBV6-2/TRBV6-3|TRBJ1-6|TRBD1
CASSYGYGTVNSPLHF
TGTGCCAGCAGTTACGGCTACGGGACAGTTAATTCACCCCTCCACTTT
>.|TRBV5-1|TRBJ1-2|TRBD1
CASSLAGQGMRNYGYTF
TGCGCCAGCAGCTTGGCGGGACAGGGGATGAGAAACTATGGCTACACCTTC
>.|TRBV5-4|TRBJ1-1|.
CASSLIDRNTEAFF
TGTGCCAGCAGCCTTATAGACAGGAACACTGAAGCTTTCTTT
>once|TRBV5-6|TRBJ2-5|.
CASSGGAETQYF
TGTGCCAGCAGCGGGGGGGCAGAGACCCAGTACTTC
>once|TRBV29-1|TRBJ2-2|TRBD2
CSVGLTSGGAGTGELFF
TGCAGCGTTGGCCTTACTAGCGGGGGGGCTGGCACCGGGGAGCTGTTTTTT
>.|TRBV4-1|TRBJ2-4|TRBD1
CASSQGLGTGGPLAKNIQYF
TGCGCCAGCAGCCAAGGCCTTGGGACAGGGGGGCCCCTAGCCAAAAACATTCAGTACTTC
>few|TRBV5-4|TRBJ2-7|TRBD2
CASSSQRGATYEQYF
TGTGCCAGCAGCAGCCAGCGGGGGGCAACCTACGAGCAGTACTTC
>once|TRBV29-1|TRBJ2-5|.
CSVDRAGETQYF
TGCAGCGTCGACAGGGCGGGGGAGACCCAGTACTTC
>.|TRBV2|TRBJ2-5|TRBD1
CASSPDRAQETQYF
TGTGCCAGCAGCCCCGACAGGGCCCAAGAGACCCAGTACTTC
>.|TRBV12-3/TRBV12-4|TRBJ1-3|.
CASPQGGNTIYF
TGTGCCAGTCCCCAGGGAGGAAACACCATATATTTT
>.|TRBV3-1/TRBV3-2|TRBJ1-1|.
CASSQPSTAGTEAFF
TGTGCCAGCAGCCAACCTTCGACCGCGGGCACTGAAGCTTTCTTT
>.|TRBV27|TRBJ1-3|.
CASSLHSGNTIYF
TGTGCCAGCAGTTTACACTCTGGAAACACCATATATTTT
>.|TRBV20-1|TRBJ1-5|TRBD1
CSASGTGRDQPQHF
TGCAGTGCTAGTGGGACAGGACGGGATCAGCCCCAGCATTTT
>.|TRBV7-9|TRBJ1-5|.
CASSLARGSNQPQHF
TGTGCCAGCAGCTTAGCGCGGGGGAGCAATCAGCCCCAGCATTTT
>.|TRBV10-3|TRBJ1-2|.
CAISAGSTTNYGYTF
TGTGCCATCAGCGCCGGGTCTACCACTAACTATGGCTACACCTTC
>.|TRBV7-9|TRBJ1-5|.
CASSFQGRGRANQPQHF
TGTGCCAGCAGCTTCCAAGGTCGGGGAAGGGCTAATCAGCCCCAGCATTTT
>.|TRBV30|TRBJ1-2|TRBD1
CAWSGQDSYGYTF
TGTGCCTGGAGCGGACAGGACTCCTATGGCTACACCTTC
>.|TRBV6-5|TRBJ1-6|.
CASSSVAGGNSPLHF
TGTGCCAGCAGTTCCGTGGCAGGAGGTAATTCACCCCTCCACTTT
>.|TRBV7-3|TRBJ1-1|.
CASSPAGRTQTEAFF
TGTGCCAGCAGCCCTGCCGGCAGGACTCAAACTGAAGCTTTCTTT
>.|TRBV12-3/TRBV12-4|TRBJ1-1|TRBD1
CASQQGMDTEAFF
TGTGCCAGTCAACAGGGGATGGACACTGAAGCTTTCTTT